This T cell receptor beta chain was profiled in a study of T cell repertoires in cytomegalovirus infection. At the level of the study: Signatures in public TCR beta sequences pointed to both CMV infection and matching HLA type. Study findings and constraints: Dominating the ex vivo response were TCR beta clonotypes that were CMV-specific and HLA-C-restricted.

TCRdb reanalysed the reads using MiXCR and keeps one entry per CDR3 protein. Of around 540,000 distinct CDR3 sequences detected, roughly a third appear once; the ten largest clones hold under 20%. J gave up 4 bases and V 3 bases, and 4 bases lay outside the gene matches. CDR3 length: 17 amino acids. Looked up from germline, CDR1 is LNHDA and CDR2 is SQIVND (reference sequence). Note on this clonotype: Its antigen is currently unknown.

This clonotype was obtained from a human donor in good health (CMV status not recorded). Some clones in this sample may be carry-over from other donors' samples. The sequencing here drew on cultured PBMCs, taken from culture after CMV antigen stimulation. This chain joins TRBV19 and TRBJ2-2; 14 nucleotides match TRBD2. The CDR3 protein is CASSIGGLAGATGELFF. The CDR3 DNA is TGTGCCAGTAGTATCGGGGGACTAGCGGGAGCCACCGGGGAGCTGTTTTTT.